The text below deals with one T cell receptor (beta chain). The data belong to a study of blood T cell repertoires in COVID-19. Study-level background: Specimens from acute and convalescent COVID-19 originated in the United States, Italy and Spain. T cells, B-cell-depleted T cells, or PBMCs provided the cDNA or gDNA that served as material.

The assay was immunoSEQ multiplex PCR, and TCRdb's table has in-frame clones only and misses some. The table includes approximately 100,000 clones, about 89% detected once. Germline CDR1 SGHTA, CDR2 FQGNSA. This CDR3 contains 14 residues. V was pared by 5 bases and J by 5 bases, with 15 bases between. This TCR derives from a human donor in a cohort sampled during active COVID-19. Sequencing was performed on peripheral blood. This chain joins TRBV7-2 and TRBJ1-1; the D gene is possibly TRBD1 (6 bases). In DNA form, the CDR3 reads TGTGCCAGCAGCCCGCCGGGGGGCAAGACTGAAGCTTTCTTT. Encoded protein: CASSPPGGKTEAFF.